This T cell receptor beta chain appears in the sequencing data of a study of beta chain features in type 1 diabetes (dated 2018 in TCRdb). Background on the whole study: Mean age, gender distribution, total cell number and subset yield were not different between patients and healthy donors. The study compared TCRB repertoires of sorted circulating CD4+ T cell subsets between recently diagnosed type 1 diabetes patients and matched healthy donors. A total of 100 million to 140 million sorted cells were examined across all samples, and the number of cells per subset was strongly correlated with RNA yield. Naive and central memory subsets were obtained from all 30 or so donors, but regulatory and stem cell-like memory subsets were isolated from only 8 patients and about eight healthy donors. Overall study outcomes, separate from this receptor: Naive, central memory and regulatory TCRB repertoires appeared more similar among patients than among healthy donors. Because small numbers of individuals were included in the HLA sub-analyses, any influence of HLA type on TCRB rearrangement was left unresolved. At VDJ recombination sites, patients with type 1 diabetes made fewer insertions and deleted more nucleotides, a pattern implying thymic rearrangement abnormalities. Sequencing cDNA rather than genomic DNA could over-represent highly expressing activated cells, although activation and CD3 levels did not differ between groups. A moderate but significant shortening of TCRB CDR3 length was observed in type 1 diabetes patients in all four CD4+ subsets. Shorter templates might have been favored by PCR, but patient and control samples were amplified and corrected together, so both groups would have been affected equally by any skew.

The entire amount of isolated RNA was reverse transcribed using the High Capacity cDNA Reverse Transcription Kit, so the sequenced TCRB transcripts were expressed ones. Naive, central memory and regulatory T cell samples underwent deep immunoSEQ sequencing, averaging about 3.57 million total reads per sample. Sorted cells were lysed in RLT buffer, and RNA was extracted using DNase-treated RNeasy Micro or Mini kits according to cell number. Each cell subset was processed separately to prevent cross-contamination, with patient and healthy donor samples processed together. TCRB sequences were amplified from cDNA with the immunoSEQ multiplex PCR, producing 87-bp fragments spanning the CDR3 region. Amplicons were sequenced on the Illumina HiSeq platform. As for how the authors treated the data: Synthetic template baselines were used to correct PCR bias computationally, reads within Hamming distance 2 were collapsed, and singletons that could not be merged were discarded. By aligning reads against IMGT, V, D and J genes, CDR3 length, and insertions or deletions at six rearrangement sites were assigned. Within each subset, clonotype counts were normalized to sorted cell number, and only after that were true diversity and Gini coefficients computed with the tcR R package. The overlap coefficient, calculated on TCRB nucleotide sequences, was used to quantify repertoire sharing. Out-of-frame TCRB sequences from naive cells were analyzed to stand in for the pre-selection repertoire. The table comes from immuneACCESS by way of TCRdb, which keeps in-frame sequences with V and J called. Part of the clones is missing from these tables; in studies checked, under half for an unresolved V gene and the rest for unknown reasons. That table furnishes V, J and clone size, whereas the DNA furnished D and trimming. The sample table holds roughly 730,000 clones, of which about an eighth were seen once. Around 0.022% of the sample comes from the top ten.

From each donor, a single peripheral blood sample of around 120 mL on average was drawn into heparinised tubes. Naive, central memory, regulatory and stem cell-like memory CD4+ T cells were sorted on a BD FACSAria II using a panel including CD45RO, CCR7, CD25, CD127, CD95 and CD27. Every sorted population had a purity above 95%. PBMCs were isolated right away by Lymphoprep density gradient centrifugation and were stained directly, without culture. So that batch effects would be minimized, each experiment stained and sorted samples in pairs, pairing one healthy donor with one patient. The CDR3 has 17 amino acids, counting the end cysteine and phenylalanine. Of all the DNA, just the CDR3 is kept, 51 bases in frame from base 1. Deletion took 0 bases off V and 0 bases off J, with a span of 13 bases between the germline ends. The germline V gene encodes CDR1 SGDLS and CDR2 YYNGEE. As for this clone: It has no known antigen specificity. Qualities for individual bases were not recorded, and no much larger clone is one base off.

The TCR was taken from a man younger than 30 with type 1 diabetes. The V and J segments used are TRBV9 and TRBJ1-3; no D segment can be confidently identified. Input material: naive CD4+ T cells from blood. This sample's cell subset or site label indicates: true naive CD4+ T cells. CDR3 sequence: CASSVDGALFSGNTIYF. Read as DNA, the sequence is TGTGCCAGCAGCGTAGACGGTGCCCTCTTCTCTGGAAACACCATATATTTT.